These 9 T cell receptor beta chains originate from one sample sequenced in a study of cytomegalovirus exposure and HLA in healthy donors. Use of 60 Vbeta and 13 Jbeta primers characterized the PCR. The data were produced by immunoSEQ multiplex PCR, yet TCRdb's version contains in-frame clones alone and is incomplete. In the table there are more than 95,000 clones, over 65% of which are singletons. Sequencing used PBMCs. These receptor sequences come from a man younger than 40 in good health and CMV-seropositive.

This chain uses TRBV9 with TRBJ1-3; tentative D call: TRBD1 (6 bases). Germline lookup yields CDR1 SGDLS and CDR2 YYNGEE. Trimming stripped 4 bases from V and 0 bases from J, with 14 bases between. CDR3 size: 16 residues. CDR3: CASSYGTLNSGNTIYF. The CDR3 DNA reads TGTGCCAGCAGCTATGGGACACTCAACTCTGGAAACACCATATATTTT.

The genes are TRBV7-2 and TRBJ2-7, with TRBD1 as a possible D gene (5 bases). There are 14 residues in the CDR3. The V gene lost 2 bases and the J gene lost 3 bases, with 11 bases spanning the gap. CDR1 and CDR2 from the germline V gene are SGHTA and FQGNSA. CDR3 in DNA: TGTGCCAGCAGCTTATACCCAGGGCTCTACGAGCAGTACTTC. It translates to CASSLYPGLYEQYF. The full variable domain, completed using reference TRBV7-2 and TRBJ2-7, is GAGVSQSPSNKVTEKGKDVELRCDPISGHTALYWYRQSLGQGLEFLIYFQGNSAPDKSGLPSDRFSAERTGGSVSTLTIQRTQQEDSAVYLCASSLYPGLYEQYFGPGTRLTVT.

V and J are TRBV7-2 and TRBJ2-7; D gene unclear. The V gene's germline CDR1 is SGHTA and CDR2 FQGNSA. The V and J ends lost 4 bases and 6 bases respectively, with 13 bases between them. The CDR3 has 13 amino acids. The CDR3 loop is CASSSPPPGEQYF. The CDR3 nucleotides are TGTGCCAGCAGCTCGCCACCCCCGGGCGAGCAGTACTTC. Variable domain in full (rest from reference TRBV7-2 and TRBJ2-7): GAGVSQSPSNKVTEKGKDVELRCDPISGHTALYWYRQSLGQGLEFLIYFQGNSAPDKSGLPSDRFSAERTGGSVSTLTIQRTQQEDSAVYLCASSSPPPGEQYFGPGTRLTVT.

The table lists this clone with a few counts. An end of the junction does not agree with germline; a read error may underlie this. The chain uses TRBV6-7 and TRBJ2-1, with D tentatively TRBD1 (6 bases). TRBV6-7 is classed as an ORF, of uncertain function. The CDR3 extends over 11 amino acids. This CDR3 is CATHRVNIEIF. CDR3 DNA: TGTGCCACGCACAGGGTAAATATTGAGATCTTC.

The chain carries TRBV19 and TRBJ1-3; D gene uncertain. Germline assignment: CDR1 LNHDA and CDR2 SQIVND (reference sequence). The V end lost 0 bases, the J end lost 0 bases, and 6 bases lay between the germline ends. The CDR3 length is 15 residues. DNA for the CDR3: TGTGCCAGTAGTATAGATGGCAGCTCTGGAAACACCATATATTTT. Protein sequence: CASSIDGSSGNTIYF.

This clone came up once. The V call is TRBV29-1, the J call TRBJ2-7, with 7 bases aligning to TRBD1. The CDR3 has 16 residues. With V trimmed by 2 bases and J by 2 bases, 12 bases remained unmatched. Germline V lookup: CDR1 SQVTM, CDR2 ANQGSEA. The CDR3 reads CSVEPQEGQYPYEQYF. CDR3 bases: TGCAGCGTTGAACCGCAAGAGGGACAGTACCCCTACGAGCAGTACTTC.

The CDR3 here is CASSPPPLTEGNQPQHF. Here the CDR3 DNA reads TGTGCCAGCAGTCCCCCCCCCTTGACAGAAGGCAATCAGCCCCAGCATTTT. This chain joins TRBV28 and TRBJ1-5, with D possibly TRBD1 on 5 matching bases. Trimming removed 5 bases from V and 2 bases from J, with 19 bases in between. The CDR3 loop spans 17 amino acids. In germline, CDR1 is MDHEN, CDR2 SYDVKM.

In its sample, this clone was seen a few times. The V call is TRBV5-6, the J call TRBJ2-7, with 12 bases aligning to TRBD2. The V gene's germline CDR1 is SGHDT and CDR2 YYEEEE. Trimming at V came to 1 base and at J to 4 bases, leaving 9 bases not matched to a gene. This CDR3 is 17 amino acids long. The DNA for the CDR3 is TGTGCCAGCAGCTTGATGGTACTAGCGGGAGGATTGTACGAGCAGTACTTC. This translates into CASSLMVLAGGLYEQYF.

This clone was picked up one time. The chain has TRBV7-2 and TRBJ2-1; TRBD1 is a possible D gene (5 bases). This CDR3 comprises 16 residues. V dropped 3 bases and J dropped 7 bases, with 19 bases sitting between them. Germline-derived CDR1 and CDR2 are SGHTA and FQGNSA. For the CDR3, the DNA is TGTGCCAGCAGCTTCTGGGGCTGGAAGGACGATAATGAGCAGTTCTTC. It encodes CASSFWGWKDDNEQFF.